This T cell receptor (beta chain) comes out of a study of cytomegalovirus exposure and HLA in healthy donors. On the study more broadly: Previous work identified roughly 110 million unique TCR beta sequences from about 179 million T cells. An early data release held around 80 million unique TCRs from HLA-typed donors.

A word on this clone: Its antigen is unidentified.

General study findings and limits: HLA restriction was apparent for most CMV-associated TCR beta chains in a later analysis. Rare sequences made up most TCRs, while some public TCRs were found in many donors.

Primers: 60 Vbeta forward and 13 Jbeta reverse. The method was immunoSEQ multiplex PCR; TCRdb's version includes in-frame clones alone and lacks a portion of them. The sample has some 150,000 clones; about 80% are singletons. This CDR3 is built from 12 residues. In germline, CDR1 is GTSNPN, CDR2 SVGIG (reference sequence). Trimming cost V 4 bases and J 4 bases, with 8 bases left between them. V usage is TRBV30 and J usage is TRBJ1-5; D is undetermined. The sequenced material came from PBMCs. The clonotype comes from a man aged 40-50 years in good health and CMV-seropositive. CDR3 sequence (DNA): TGTGCCTGGACGACGGGGAATCAGCCCCAGCATTTT. It translates to CAWTTGNQPQHF.